Listed below are T cell receptor beta chains from one sample, sequenced in a study of cytomegalovirus exposure and HLA in healthy donors. Data came from immunoSEQ multiplex PCR; TCRdb stores just in-frame clones and leaves some out. This table holds some 200,000 clones, roughly 79% found once. Sequenced: PBMCs. The receptors here all came from a woman in her twenties or thirties in good health and CMV-seropositive. CDR3s include the opening cysteine and the closing phenylalanine or tryptophan. The D gene is left open where the match is weak. Clone size is not always given. Where it is, it says once, few, many or a class for expanded clones.

v_call	d_call	clone_size	j_call	cdr3_nt	cdr3_aa
TRBV5-1	TRBD1	NA	TRBJ1-1	TGCGCCAGCAGGTTACAGGGGGCTGCAACTGAAGCTTTCTTT	CASRLQGAATEAFF
TRBV5-4	NA	NA	TRBJ2-2	TGTGCCAGCAGCTGGGGCATCAGCGACACCGGGGAGCTGTTTTTT	CASSWGISDTGELFF
TRBV2	NA	NA	TRBJ1-4	TGTGCCAGCAGTGACAGGGTTTTAACTAATGAAAAACTGTTTTTT	CASSDRVLTNEKLFF
TRBV10-3	NA	NA	TRBJ2-3	TGTGCCATCAGTGAGTCGTTATGGGACACCTCAAGCCGGGATACGCAGTATTTT	CAISESLWDTSSRDTQYF
TRBV4-1	NA	NA	TRBJ1-3	TGCGCCAGCAGCCAGGGCTCCTCTGGAAACACCATATATTTT	CASSQGSSGNTIYF
TRBV27	TRBD1	NA	TRBJ2-5	TGTGCCAGCAGCCACCAGGGGGCTGGGGAGACCCAGTACTTC	CASSHQGAGETQYF
TRBV6-5	NA	NA	TRBJ2-1	TGTGCCAGCAGTTACCCCACTAGGGATGAGCAGTTCTTC	CASSYPTRDEQFF
TRBV19	NA	NA	TRBJ2-5	TGTGCCAGTAGTATCGGGCGGGGAGAGACCCAGTACTTC	CASSIGRGETQYF
TRBV28	TRBD1	once	TRBJ1-2	TGTGCCAGCAGTGCCCGGGACAGGGGAAGAAATCGCTACACCTTC	CASSARDRGRNRYTF
TRBV6-1	NA	NA	TRBJ2-7	TGTGCCAGCAGTGAAACGGTTAGCGGCTACGAGCAGTACTTC	CASSETVSGYEQYF
TRBV4-1	NA	NA	TRBJ2-7	TGCGCCAGCAGCCCCAGGGATAACTACGAGCAGTACTTC	CASSPRDNYEQYF
TRBV6-6	TRBD1	once	TRBJ2-1	TGTGCCAGCATTCAAGGTGACAGGGTGAATGAGCAGTTCTTC	CASIQGDRVNEQFF
TRBV7-2	TRBD2	NA	TRBJ2-2	TGTGCCAGCAGCTGGTCTAGCGGGGGTGCGAACACCGGGGAGCTGTTTTTT	CASSWSSGGANTGELFF
TRBV29-1	TRBD1	NA	TRBJ2-1	TGCAGCGTTTTAGGGACAGGGGCGGACAATGAGCAGTTCTTC	CSVLGTGADNEQFF
TRBV7-7	NA	once	TRBJ2-5	TGTGCCAGCAGCCCCGACCCCCCAGGGGACGAGACCCAGTACTTC	CASSPDPPGDETQYF
TRBV4-3	TRBD2	NA	TRBJ2-7	TGCGCCAGCAGCCACGGACTAGCGGGCTACGAGCAGTACTTC	CASSHGLAGYEQYF
TRBV7-9	TRBD1	NA	TRBJ1-2	TGTGCCAGCAGCTTAGTAGGCGGGGGGACAGGGTATGGCTACACCTTC	CASSLVGGGTGYGYTF
TRBV7-8	NA	few	TRBJ2-5	TGTGCCAGCAGCTTAGAACGCAGGGTGGGGGAGACCCAGTACTTC	CASSLERRVGETQYF
TRBV10-2	NA	few	TRBJ2-2	TGCGCCAGCAGTGACAGGATGGGCACCGGGGAGCTGTTTTTT	CASSDRMGTGELFF
TRBV30	TRBD1	once	TRBJ1-1	TGTGCCTGGATAAGGGACAGGGACACTGAAGCTTTCTTT	CAWIRDRDTEAFF
TRBV27	TRBD1	NA	TRBJ2-6	TGTGCCAGCAGTTCGAGGACAGGGGCCTCTGGGGCCAACGTCCTGACTTTC	CASSSRTGASGANVLTF
TRBV9	TRBD2	NA	TRBJ2-1	TGTGCCAGCAGCGTAGCTTTTGGAGTGTCTAGCGGGAATCATGAGCAGTTCTTC	CASSVAFGVSSGNHEQFF
TRBV27	TRBD2	NA	TRBJ2-7	TGTGCCAGCAGTTCCCCGGGGGGCTACGAGCAGTACTTC	CASSSPGGYEQYF
TRBV5-1	TRBD1	NA	TRBJ2-2	TGCGCCAGCAGCCCGGGGACAGGGAGGACCGGGGAGCTGTTTTTT	CASSPGTGRTGELFF
TRBV19	TRBD1	NA	TRBJ1-1	TGTGCCAGCCGTAGGTGGGGACAGCAGAACACTGAAGCTTTCTTT	CASRRWGQQNTEAFF
TRBV5-1	NA	NA	TRBJ1-2	TGCGCCAGCAGAATTGCGACAGGAGTCTATGGCTACACCTTC	CASRIATGVYGYTF
TRBV6-1	NA	NA	TRBJ1-1	TGTGCCAGCAACGGGAGAACTGAAACTTTCTTT	CASNGRTETFF
TRBV2	NA	few	TRBJ1-1	TGTGCCAGCATCTTCAAAGGGAGGACTGAAGCTTTCTTT	CASIFKGRTEAFF
TRBV2	TRBD2	NA	TRBJ2-1	TGTGCCAGCAGTTTGTCTAGCGGCCCCTACAATGAGCAGTTCTTC	CASSLSSGPYNEQFF
TRBV5-1	NA	NA	TRBJ2-5	TGCGCCAGCAGCCTGGGGGTATCGGACTTCGGGCAAGAGACCCAGTACTTC	CASSLGVSDFGQETQYF
TRBV12-2	NA	NA	TRBJ1-2	TGTGCAAGTCGCTTAAAACAGCCTACCGGCTACACCTTC	CASRLKQPTGYTF
TRBV5-6	TRBD1	few	TRBJ2-7	TGTGCCAGCAGCCAGGAAGGGACAGGGTCCTACGAGCAGTACTTC	CASSQEGTGSYEQYF
TRBV29-1	TRBD1	NA	TRBJ2-7	TGCAGCGTTGAAGATGTCCTTTCCGGGACAGAGTACGAGCAGTACTTC	CSVEDVLSGTEYEQYF
TRBV6-6	TRBD2	NA	TRBJ2-7	TGTGCCAGCAGTCCCACGCTAGCGGGAACCTACGAGCAGTACTTC	CASSPTLAGTYEQYF
TRBV5-1	TRBD2	few	TRBJ2-3	TGCGCCAGCAGCTTGGGACTAGCGGGAGACCCGGGAGATACGCAGTATTTT	CASSLGLAGDPGDTQYF
TRBV30	NA	NA	TRBJ2-3	TGTGCCTGGAGTGTGTCGGGAGATACGCAGTATTTT	CAWSVSGDTQYF
TRBV5-4	TRBD2	NA	TRBJ2-7	TGTGCCAGCAGCCCCCGGTGGCTAGCGGGGGACTACGAGCAGTACTTC	CASSPRWLAGDYEQYF
TRBV27	TRBD2	NA	TRBJ2-3	TGTGCCAGCAGTATTAGCGGGGGGGCAGCAGATACGCAGTATTTT	CASSISGGAADTQYF
TRBV5-4	NA	NA	TRBJ2-2	TGTGCCAGCAGCTTCGGGGGGACAACGAACACCGGGGAGCTGTTTTTT	CASSFGGTTNTGELFF
TRBV5-1	TRBD1	NA	TRBJ1-1	TGCGCCAGCAGTCTCGGGTTGGGGACAGTGAACACTGAAGCTTTCTTT	CASSLGLGTVNTEAFF
TRBV4-1	NA	few	TRBJ1-3	TGCGCCAGCAGCCAAGAACCCGGAGGCACCATATATTTT	CASSQEPGGTIYF
TRBV5-1	NA	NA	TRBJ2-6	TGCGCCAGCAGCTTGGGGAGCTCTGGGGCCAACGTCCTGACTTTC	CASSLGSSGANVLTF